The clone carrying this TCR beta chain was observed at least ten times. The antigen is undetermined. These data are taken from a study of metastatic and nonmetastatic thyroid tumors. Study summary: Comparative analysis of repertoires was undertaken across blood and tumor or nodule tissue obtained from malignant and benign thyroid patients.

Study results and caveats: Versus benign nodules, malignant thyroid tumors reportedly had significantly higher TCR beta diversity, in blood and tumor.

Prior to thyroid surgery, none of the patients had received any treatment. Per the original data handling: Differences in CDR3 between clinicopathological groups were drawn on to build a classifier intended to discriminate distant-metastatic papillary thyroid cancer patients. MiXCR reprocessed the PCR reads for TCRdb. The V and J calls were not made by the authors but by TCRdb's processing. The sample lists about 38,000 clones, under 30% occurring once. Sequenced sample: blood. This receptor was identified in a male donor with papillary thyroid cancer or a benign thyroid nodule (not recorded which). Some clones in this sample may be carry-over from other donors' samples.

The CDR3 DNA follows: TGTGCCAGCAGTTTATCGGGGTTCCGGGGAGATACGCAGTATTTT. Translation gives CASSLSGFRGDTQYF. The chain employs TRBV27 and TRBJ2-3; maybe TRBD2 (5 bases). V was shortened by 0 bases and J by 5 bases, with 12 bases between the two germline ends. Germline V gene sequence: CDR1 MNHEY, CDR2 SMNVEV (reference sequence). This CDR3 comprises 15 residues.